This T cell receptor (beta chain) is from a study of beta chain features in type 1 diabetes. The authors sorted CD4+ naive, central memory, regulatory and stem cell-like memory cells via CD45RO/CCR7/CD25/CD127/CD95/CD27. Investigators reverse transcribed all isolated RNA, so they sequenced expressed TCRB transcripts. TCRdb's table, derived via immunoSEQ multiplex PCR, lists solely in-frame clones and lacks some. This repertoire shows over 150,000 clones, about a tenth found once; its top ten account for approximately 0.5%. Findings and caveats of the study: Patients with Type 1 diabetes showed moderately but significantly shorter TCRB CDR3s in all four CD4+ subsets. Sampled from patients, naive, central memory and Treg TCRB repertoires appeared more similar than those sampled from healthy donors.

On this clone: Its antigen remains unknown.

Trimming shortened V by 6 bases and J by 7 bases, and 25 bases separated the two germline ends. The CDR3 totals 16 residues. CDR1 LNHDA and CDR2 SQIVND come from the germline V gene (reference sequence). The sequencing input was central memory CD4+ T cells from blood. The receptor was derived from a man aged 25 to 45 with type 1 diabetes. The chain joins TRBV19 to TRBJ2-7; maybe TRBD2 (6 bases). The CDR3 loop reads CASSPTTRQRAGEQYF. The CDR3 DNA follows: TGTGCCAGTAGCCCTACAACCCGACAGCGGGCAGGAGAGCAGTACTTC.